This T cell receptor beta chain was identified during a study of shared clonotypes between healthy human individuals. On the study more broadly: A couple of women and a few men aged 18 to 49 made up the donors. Study-level results: Richness estimates generally favored naive over memory subsets.

Notes on this clone: Its target is not known.

In the original processing: Junction-only immunoSEQ sequences carried no quality scores, so filtering differed. Method: immunoSEQ multiplex PCR; TCRdb's copy keeps in-frame clones and lacks some. That table gives V, J and clone size, and the DNA gave D and trimming. The data contain some 2.1 million clones, 85% to 95% of them singletons. CD45RO negativity and positive selection for CCR7 defined naive CD8 cells, a population that excluded terminally differentiated effector memory CD45RA+ cells. Donors, without exception, were Caucasian adults residing in Nashville, Tennessee. The junction had 10 bases not matched to a gene; V was cut back by 0 bases and J by 8 bases. The CDR3 consists of 15 residues. Germline lookup yields CDR1 SGHNT and CDR2 YYREEE (reference sequence).

The sequence was collected from a man aged 18 to 29 in good health. Sequenced material: naive CD8+ T cells sorted from blood. The chain joins TRBV5-4 to TRBJ1-2; 7 bases agree with TRBD1. CDR3 DNA sequence: TGTGCCAGCAGCTTGGGAGGGGAGGGGGCGCTCGGCTACACCTTC. Its translation: CASSLGGEGALGYTF.